These 14 T cell receptor beta chains came from one sample sequenced in a study of blood T cell repertoires in COVID-19. Method: immunoSEQ multiplex PCR; TCRdb's copy keeps in-frame clones and lacks some. Of 200,000 to 250,000 clones detected, about 86% appear once; the ten largest clones hold roughly 10%. The source material was peripheral blood. The origin of the receptors is a woman in her forties or fifties with COVID-19, enrolled during active disease.

The chain has TRBV14 and TRBJ1-2; D gene unclear. CDR3 size: 12 residues. Germline V lookup: CDR1 SGHDN, CDR2 FVKESK. V lost 0 bases and J lost 7, with 6 bases in between. CDR3 sequence reads: CASSQDRGGYTF. CDR3 bases: TGTGCCAGCAGCCAAGACCGAGGTGGCTACACCTTC.

In its sample, this clone was seen once. V and J are TRBV20-1 and TRBJ1-6, with D possibly TRBD1 on 6 matching bases. Germline assignment: CDR1 DFQATT and CDR2 SNEGSKA (reference sequence). The CDR3 extends over 14 amino acids. Between the trimmed V and J ends, which lost 3 bases and 6 bases, there was a span of 12 bases. CDR3: CSASRTVTNSPLHF. CDR3 sequence (DNA): TGCAGTGCTAGTAGGACAGTAACTAATTCACCCCTCCACTTT.

This clone showed up just a few times. The chain has TRBV18 and TRBJ1-5; possibly TRBD1 for D (5 bases). Looked up from germline, CDR1 is KGHSH and CDR2 is LQKENI. CDR3 size: 16 residues. The ends were cut back, 1 base at V and 5 bases at J, with 15 bases in the middle. The CDR3: CASSPLPDSHDQPQHF. CDR3 sequence (DNA): TGTGCCAGCTCACCACTCCCCGACAGCCATGATCAGCCCCAGCATTTT.

The V and J genes are TRBV23-1 and TRBJ2-1, with 10 bases aligning to TRBD1. TRBV23-1 is assigned to the ORF class and has an uncertain function. V shed 11 bases, J shed 8 bases, and the junction held 12 bases outside the gene matches. The CDR3 length is 14 residues. The CDR3 region is CAVTGTGDIDEQFF. CDR3 nucleotides: TGCGCCGTAACCGGGACAGGGGATATCGATGAGCAGTTCTTC.

The rearrangement uses TRBV7-8 and TRBJ2-3; 8 nucleotides agree with TRBD2. CDR1 and CDR2 from the germline V gene are SGHVS and FQNEAQ. V was pared by 2 bases and J by 4 bases, with 11 bases of the junction left unmatched. This CDR3 has 17 amino acids. This chain's CDR3 is CASSLIRSGGAPDTQYF. Here the CDR3 DNA reads TGTGCCAGCAGCTTAATACGATCCGGGGGGGCCCCAGATACGCAGTATTTT.

The chain employs TRBV6-5 and TRBJ1-5; a weak D match, TRBD1 (6 bases). The V end lost 8 bases, the J end lost 4 bases, and 12 bases lay between the germline ends. Germline lookup yields CDR1 MNHEY and CDR2 SVGAGI. CDR3 length equals 13 residues. The CDR3 sequence is CASGNRENQPQHF. The DNA for the CDR3 is TGTGCCAGCGGTAACAGGGAAAATCAGCCCCAGCATTTT.

V gene TRBV6-1 combines with J gene TRBJ2-7; possibly TRBD1 for D (6 bases). The CDR3 is made up of 15 amino acids. The V gene's germline CDR1 is MNHNS and CDR2 SASEGT. V lost 2 bases and J 4 bases, leaving 15 bases between the germline ends. CDR3 loop: CASSEWAGAVYEQYV. Here the CDR3 DNA reads TGTGCCAGCAGTGAATGGGCAGGGGCGGTTTACGAGCAGTACGTC.

The chain has TRBV3-1 (or the pseudogene TRBV3-2) and TRBJ2-7; D is perhaps TRBD2 (7 bases). Germline CDR1 LGHDT, CDR2 YNNKEL (reference sequence). The germline V and J ends were trimmed by 1 base and 5 bases, with 9 bases remaining between them. CDR3 length: 13 amino acids. The CDR3 here is CASSQGGGNEQYV. In DNA form, the CDR3 reads TGTGCCAGCAGCCAAGGGGGGGGCAACGAGCAGTACGTC.

The V and J genes are TRBV28 and TRBJ1-6; D not certain. The CDR3 is 13 residues long. V was pared by 3 bases and J by 7 bases, with 7 bases between. CDR1 is MDHEN, CDR2 SYDVKM, per germline. As DNA, the CDR3 is TGTGCCAGCAGTTTGTCGAGGAATTCACCCCTCCACTTT. Translation: CASSLSRNSPLHF.

This clone showed up just a few times. The chain joins TRBV27 to TRBJ1-5; weak D call: TRBD1 (5 bases). CDR1 is MNHEY and CDR2 is SMNVEV in the germline V gene (reference sequence). The CDR3 is made up of 14 amino acids. V was pared by 6 bases and J by 3 bases, with 12 bases between. CDR3: CASSPDSTNQPQHF. In nucleotides, the CDR3 is TGTGCCAGCAGCCCCGACAGTACCAATCAGCCCCAGCATTTT.

This chain uses TRBV19 with TRBJ1-2; D possibly corresponds to TRBD1 (6 bases). Trimming removed 6 bases from V and 4 bases from J, with 15 bases in between. Germline CDR1 is LNHDA and CDR2 is SQIVND (reference sequence). The CDR3 runs 14 residues. The CDR3 DNA follows: TGTGCCAGTAGACCTGGACAGCTTTTCTATGGCTACACCTTC. Translation gives CASRPGQLFYGYTF.

Only one count was recorded for this clone. The chain's CDR3 is CASSHGQGPQPQHF. In nucleotides, the CDR3 is TGTGCCAGCAGCCATGGACAGGGACCTCAGCCCCAGCATTTT. The chain couples TRBV4-2 to TRBJ1-5; 8 bases fit TRBD1. This CDR3 comprises 14 residues. Unmatched junction bases numbered 4, after V lost 3 bases and J lost 6 bases. Germline V gene sequence: CDR1 LGHNA, CDR2 YNFKEQ.

V usage is TRBV28 and J usage is TRBJ1-5; 10 positions agree with TRBD1. Germline V lookup: CDR1 MDHEN, CDR2 SYDVKM. The V gene end was trimmed by 5 bases and the J gene end by 0 bases; junction bases not matched to a gene: 4. CDR3 length: 16 residues. The CDR3 DNA is TGTGCCAGCAGTGAGGGGACAGGGGTTAGCAATCAGCCCCAGCATTTT. It codes for CASSEGTGVSNQPQHF.

The chain links TRBV12-5 to TRBJ1-2; 7 nucleotides line up with TRBD1. CDR1 is LGHNT, CDR2 FRNRAP, per germline. J lost 5 bases, V lost 0 bases, and 9 bases had no gene match. The CDR3 runs 16 residues. CDR3 loop: CASGLVSRGPLYGYTF. The DNA of the CDR3 is TGTGCTAGTGGTTTGGTATCTAGGGGGCCGTTATATGGCTACACCTTC. The variable domain in full, completed from reference TRBV12-5 and TRBJ1-2, reads DARVTQTPRHKVTEMGQEVTMRCQPILGHNTVFWYRQTMMQGLELLAYFRNRAPLDDSGMPKDRFSAEMPDATLATLKIQPSEPRDSAVYFCASGLVSRGPLYGYTFGSGTRLTVV.